This record covers a single TCR beta chain. Its antigen is unknown. The data were taken from a study of T cell responses to AZD1222 COVID-19 vaccine. Study conclusions and caveats: In the spike-specific TCR repertoire, nearly half reportedly target unmutated variant regions.

Profiled with immunoSEQ multiplex PCR; TCRdb holds only in-frame clones, not every one. In the table there are more than 100,000 clones, around 90% of which are singletons. The sample was peripheral blood, taken 28 days after the second AZD1222 dose. The origin of this receptor is an adult who received the AZD1222 COVID-19 vaccine.

The CDR3: CASTGLMVFTEAFF. In DNA, the CDR3 is TGTGCCAGCACCGGACTCATGGTTTTCACTGAAGCTTTCTTT. This rearrangement joins TRBV28 to TRBJ1-1; D not certain. The CDR3 spans 14 residues. Germline values: CDR1 MDHEN, CDR2 SYDVKM. V was pared by 7 bases and J by 4 bases, with 16 bases between.